The text below deals with one TCR beta chain. Its antigen is currently unknown. This sample was included in a study of cytomegalovirus exposure and HLA in healthy donors. Study observations and caveats: Later work found most CMV-associated TCR beta chains apparently HLA-restricted. Presence/absence analysis assumed near-uniform sequencing depth across donors.

PCR involved 60 Vbeta and 13 Jbeta primers. This table comes from immunoSEQ multiplex PCR, and its TCRdb copy is limited to in-frame clones, with some not included. There are approximately 220,000 clones in the sample; 76% occur only once, and approximately 0.6% lies in the top ten. Germline V CDR1 and CDR2: SNHLY, FYNNEI. V lost 2 bases and J 2 bases, leaving 13 bases between the germline ends. The CDR3 runs 15 residues. The donors comprised healthy bone marrow donors. The source is a man aged 18 to 29 in good health and CMV-seronegative. The specimen sequenced was PBMCs. The chain links TRBV2 to TRBJ2-7; D gene unclear. CDR3 residues: CASSESRVETYEQYF. CDR3 in DNA: TGTGCCAGCAGTGAATCCCGGGTAGAGACCTACGAGCAGTACTTC.